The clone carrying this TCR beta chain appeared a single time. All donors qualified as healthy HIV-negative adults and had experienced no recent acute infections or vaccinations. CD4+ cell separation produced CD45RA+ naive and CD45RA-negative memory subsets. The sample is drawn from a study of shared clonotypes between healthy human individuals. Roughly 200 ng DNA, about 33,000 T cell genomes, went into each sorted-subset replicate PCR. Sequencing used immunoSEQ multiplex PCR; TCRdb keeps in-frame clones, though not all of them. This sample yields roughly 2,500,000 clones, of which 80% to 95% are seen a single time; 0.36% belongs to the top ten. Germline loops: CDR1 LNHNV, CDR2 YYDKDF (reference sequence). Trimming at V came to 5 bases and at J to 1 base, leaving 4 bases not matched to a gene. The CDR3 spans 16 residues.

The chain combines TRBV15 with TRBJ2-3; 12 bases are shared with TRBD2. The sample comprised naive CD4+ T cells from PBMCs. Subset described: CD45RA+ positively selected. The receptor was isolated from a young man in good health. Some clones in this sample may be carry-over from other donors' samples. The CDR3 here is CATSLRLAGGTDTQYF. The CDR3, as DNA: TGTGCCACCAGCTTACGACTAGCGGGGGGCACAGATACGCAGTATTTT.